This T cell receptor beta chain is from a study of CD8 T cells in ankylosing spondylitis. Study-level points and caveats: There was reportedly significant enrichment of clones that were disease-linked in matched ankylosing spondylitis synovial fluid. Eight or nine highly homologous variants formed a TCR beta motif that appeared characteristic of ankylosing spondylitis blood. Earlier literature documents some of the motif variants in reactive arthritis synovial fluid and blood.

V lost 6 bases, J lost 1 base, and 14 bases stayed unmatched. CDR1 is KGHSH and CDR2 is LQKENI in the germline V gene. The CDR3 sequence is 17 residues long. Quantitative molecular-barcoded 5'-RACE generated the TCR beta libraries. TCRdb passed the 5' RACE reads through MiXCR, listing each CDR3 protein once. The sample includes about 340,000 distinct CDR3 sequences, approximately 14% of them seen just once. To note about this clonotype: The antigen is undetermined.

The V and J genes are TRBV18 and TRBJ2-5; TRBD2 matches at 7 bases. Sequencing input: blood, either unsorted or a sorted T cell fraction (not recorded which). The receptor's source is a male donor with ankylosing spondylitis or in good health (not recorded which). The chain's CDR3 is CASSLFVGGDLQETQYF. The CDR3 coding sequence is TGTGCCAGCTCCCTCTTTGTGGGAGGGGATCTCCAAGAGACCCAGTACTTC.